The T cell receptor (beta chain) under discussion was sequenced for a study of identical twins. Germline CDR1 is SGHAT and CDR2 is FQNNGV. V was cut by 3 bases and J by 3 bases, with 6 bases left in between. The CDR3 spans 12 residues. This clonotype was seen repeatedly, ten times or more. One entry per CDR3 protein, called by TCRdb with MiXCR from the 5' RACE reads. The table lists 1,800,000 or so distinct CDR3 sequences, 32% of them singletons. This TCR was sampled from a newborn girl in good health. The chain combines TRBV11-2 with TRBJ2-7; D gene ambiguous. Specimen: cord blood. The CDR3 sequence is CASSFSHYEQYF. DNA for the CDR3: TGTGCCAGCAGCTTCTCTCACTACGAGCAGTACTTC.